A single sample is the source of the 4 T cell receptor beta chains below, sequenced in a study of blood T cells in healthy people across ages (dated by TCRdb to between 2015 and 2016). The library was produced with 5' RACE. Sequencing was performed on an Illumina HiSeq 2500. A second roughly 7 to 12 cycle PCR used a sample-barcoded 5' primer and a J-beta primer mix. TCRdb trimmed the raw reads at Q25, called clones with MiXCR and kept productive beta chains. A single entry per CDR3 protein holds the most common genes and DNA from its merged rows. The sample records around 1.7 million distinct CDR3 sequences, roughly 27% of which are singletons. The top ten constitute approximately 7.7% of the sample. Input material: blood. The receptors originated from a woman under 40 in good health.

The sample holds a few counts of this clonotype. One end of the junction is discordant with germline, which a read error may explain. J is TRBJ1-4 and V is TRBV18; TRBD1 is a possible D gene (5 bases). CDR3 length: 15 amino acids. From germline, CDR1 is KGHSH and CDR2 LQKENI. The DNA for the CDR3 is TGTGCCAGCTTACCAATCGGCGGGGCTTATGAAAAACTGTTTTTT. This translates into CASLPIGGAYEKLFF.

The chain is built from TRBV6-1 and TRBJ2-1; D gene ambiguous. CDR1 and CDR2 from the germline V gene are MNHNS and SASEGT. V lost 6 bases, J lost 0 bases, and 9 bases lay in between. The CDR3 loop spans 14 amino acids. This CDR3 is CASRVRSSYNEQFF. CDR3 sequence (DNA): TGTGCCAGCAGGGTCAGGAGCTCCTACAATGAGCAGTTCTTC.

Remarks on this clonotype: A much more abundant neighbour one base away suggests this may be a read error. The chain joins TRBV6-2 or TRBV6-3 to TRBJ2-1, with D tentatively TRBD2 (6 bases). This CDR3 contains 13 residues. The germline V gene encodes CDR1 MNHEY and CDR2 SVGEGT. This chain's CDR3 is CTSAGSTYNEQFF. CDR3 nucleotide sequence: TGTACCAGCGCCGGGAGTACCTACAATGAGCAGTTCTTC.

This clonotype was seen at least ten times. The chain joins TRBV29-1 to TRBJ2-5; tentative D call: TRBD2 (6 bases). This CDR3 is built from 13 residues. The germline gives CDR1 SQVTM, CDR2 ANQGSEA. Trimming shortened V by 8 bases and J by 1 base, and 14 bases separated the two germline ends. The CDR3: CSSILAAQETQYF. The CDR3 DNA is TGCAGCTCTATATTAGCGGCCCAAGAGACCCAGTACTTC.